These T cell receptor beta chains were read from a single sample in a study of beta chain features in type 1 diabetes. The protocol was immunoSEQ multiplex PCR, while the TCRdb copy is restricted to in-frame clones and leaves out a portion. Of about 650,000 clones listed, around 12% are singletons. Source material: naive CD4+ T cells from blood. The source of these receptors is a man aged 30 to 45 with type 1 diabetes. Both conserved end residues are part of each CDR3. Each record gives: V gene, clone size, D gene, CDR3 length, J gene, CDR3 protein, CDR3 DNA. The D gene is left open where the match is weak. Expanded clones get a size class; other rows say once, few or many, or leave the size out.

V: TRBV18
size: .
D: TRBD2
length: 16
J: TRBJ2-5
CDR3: CASSPPERGAQETQYF
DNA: TGTGCCAGCTCACCACCGGAGCGGGGGGCCCAAGAGACCCAGTACTTC

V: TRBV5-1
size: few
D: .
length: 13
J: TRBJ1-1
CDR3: CASSFRQDTEAFF
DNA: TGCGCCAGCAGCTTCCGACAGGACACTGAAGCTTTCTTT

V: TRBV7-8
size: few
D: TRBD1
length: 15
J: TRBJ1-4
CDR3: CASSLGRGYNEKLFF
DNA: TGTGCCAGCAGCTTAGGCAGGGGGTATAATGAAAAACTGTTTTTT

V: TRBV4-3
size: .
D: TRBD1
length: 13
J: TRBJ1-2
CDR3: CASSQDLQGVLLF
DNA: TGCGCCAGCAGCCAAGATCTCCAGGGGGTTCTTCTCTTC

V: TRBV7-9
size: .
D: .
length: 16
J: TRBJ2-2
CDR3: CASSPRGGLNTGELFF
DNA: TGTGCCAGCAGCCCCCGTGGAGGGCTCAACACCGGGGAGCTGTTTTTT

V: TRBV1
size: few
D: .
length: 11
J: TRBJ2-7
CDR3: CTSSPKYEQYF
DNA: TGCACCAGCAGTCCTAAATACGAGCAGTACTTC

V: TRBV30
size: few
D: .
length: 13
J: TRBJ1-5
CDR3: CAWGGDSNQPQHF
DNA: TGTGCCTGGGGTGGGGATAGCAATCAGCCCCAGCATTTT

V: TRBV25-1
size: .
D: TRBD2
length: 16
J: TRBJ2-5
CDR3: CASSELGGWVQETQYF
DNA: TGTGCCAGCAGTGAATTGGGAGGGTGGGTGCAAGAGACCCAGTACTTC

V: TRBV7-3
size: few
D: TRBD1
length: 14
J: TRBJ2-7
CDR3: CASSVDRGTYEQYF
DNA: TGTGCCAGCAGCGTAGACAGGGGGACTTACGAGCAGTACTTC

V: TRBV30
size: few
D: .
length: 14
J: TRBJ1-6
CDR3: CAWTESSYNSPLHF
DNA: TGTGCCTGGACCGAGAGCTCCTATAATTCACCCCTCCACTTT